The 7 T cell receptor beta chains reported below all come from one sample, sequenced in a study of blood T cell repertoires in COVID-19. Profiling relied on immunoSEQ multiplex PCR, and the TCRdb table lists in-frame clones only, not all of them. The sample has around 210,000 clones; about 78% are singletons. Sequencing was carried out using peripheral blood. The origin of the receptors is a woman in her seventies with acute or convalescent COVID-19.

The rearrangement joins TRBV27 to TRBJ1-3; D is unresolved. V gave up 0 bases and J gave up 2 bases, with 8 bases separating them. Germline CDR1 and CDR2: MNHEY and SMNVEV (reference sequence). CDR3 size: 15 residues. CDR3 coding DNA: TGTGCCAGCAGTTTATCGGGCAGAACTGGAAACACCATATATTTT. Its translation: CASSLSGRTGNTIYF.

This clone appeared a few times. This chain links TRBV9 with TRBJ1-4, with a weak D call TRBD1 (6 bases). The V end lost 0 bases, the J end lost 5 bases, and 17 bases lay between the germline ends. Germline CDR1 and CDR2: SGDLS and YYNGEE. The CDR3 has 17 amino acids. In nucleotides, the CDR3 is TGTGCCAGCAGCGTAGGAGAGGGAGTGGGGGCGAATGAAAAACTGTTTTTT. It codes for CASSVGEGVGANEKLFF.

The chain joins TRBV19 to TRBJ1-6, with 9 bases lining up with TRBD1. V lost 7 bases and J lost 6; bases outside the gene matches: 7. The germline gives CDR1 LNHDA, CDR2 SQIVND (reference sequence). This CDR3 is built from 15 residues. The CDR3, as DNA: TGTGCCAGTACTCACCGGGACAGGGTTAATTCACCCCTCCACTTT. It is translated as CASTHRDRVNSPLHF.

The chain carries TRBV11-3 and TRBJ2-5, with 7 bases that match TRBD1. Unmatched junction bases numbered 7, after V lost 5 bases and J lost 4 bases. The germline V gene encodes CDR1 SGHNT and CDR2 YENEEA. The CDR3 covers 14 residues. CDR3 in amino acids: CASSPGTAGETQYF. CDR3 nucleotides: TGTGCCAGCAGCCCCGGGACAGCTGGAGAGACCCAGTACTTC.

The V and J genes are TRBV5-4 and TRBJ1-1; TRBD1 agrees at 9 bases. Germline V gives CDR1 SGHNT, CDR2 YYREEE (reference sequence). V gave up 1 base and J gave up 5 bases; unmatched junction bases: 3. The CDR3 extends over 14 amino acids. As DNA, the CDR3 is TGTGCCAGCAGCTTGCCGACAGGGGGTACTGAAGCTTTCTTT. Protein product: CASSLPTGGTEAFF.

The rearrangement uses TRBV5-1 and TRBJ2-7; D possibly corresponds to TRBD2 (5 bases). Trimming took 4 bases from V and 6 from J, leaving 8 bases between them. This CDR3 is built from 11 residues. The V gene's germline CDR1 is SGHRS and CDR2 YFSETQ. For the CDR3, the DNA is TGCGCCAGCAGCAGAGGGCCCGAGCAGTACTTC. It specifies CASSRGPEQYF.

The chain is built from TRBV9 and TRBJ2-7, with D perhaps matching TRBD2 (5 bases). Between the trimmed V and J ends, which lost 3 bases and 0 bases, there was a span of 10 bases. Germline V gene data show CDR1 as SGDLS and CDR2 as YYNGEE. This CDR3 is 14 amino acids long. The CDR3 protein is CASSARAYSYEQYF. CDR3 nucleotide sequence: TGTGCCAGCAGCGCGAGGGCGTACTCCTACGAGCAGTACTTC.